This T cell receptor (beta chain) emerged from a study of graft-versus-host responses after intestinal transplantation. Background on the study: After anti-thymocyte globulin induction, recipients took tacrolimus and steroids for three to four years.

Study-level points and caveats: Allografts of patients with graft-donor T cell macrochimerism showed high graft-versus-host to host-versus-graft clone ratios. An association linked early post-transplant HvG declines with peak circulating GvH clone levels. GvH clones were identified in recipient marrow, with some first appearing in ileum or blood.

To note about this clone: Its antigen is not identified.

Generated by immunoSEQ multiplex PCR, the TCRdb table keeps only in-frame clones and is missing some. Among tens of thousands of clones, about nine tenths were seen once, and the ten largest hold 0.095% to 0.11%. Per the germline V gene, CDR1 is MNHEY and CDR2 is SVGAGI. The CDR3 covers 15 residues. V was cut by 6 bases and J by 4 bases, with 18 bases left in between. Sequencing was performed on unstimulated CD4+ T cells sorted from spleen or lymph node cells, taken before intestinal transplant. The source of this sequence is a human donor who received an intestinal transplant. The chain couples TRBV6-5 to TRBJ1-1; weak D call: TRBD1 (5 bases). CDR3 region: CASSPRGGRGTEAFF. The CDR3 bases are TGTGCCAGCAGCCCTCGGGGGGGACGGGGCACTGAAGCTTTCTTT.